This is a list of T cell receptor beta chains from one sample in a study of cytomegalovirus exposure and HLA in healthy donors. Sequencing was performed with immunoSEQ multiplex PCR; in TCRdb, only in-frame clones are kept and a portion is missing. This sample carries under 200,000 clones, roughly 79% of them seen once, and the ten largest clones take roughly 13%. The sequenced sample consisted of PBMCs. The receptor source for this set is a man aged 50-60 years in good health and CMV-seropositive. CDR3s include the opening cysteine and the closing phenylalanine or tryptophan. D genes are given only for firm matches. Only part of the rows carry a size: once, few, many, or a class if the clone is expanded.

clone size	V gene	J gene	D gene	CDR3 DNA	CDR3 protein
-	TRBV4-1	TRBJ2-2	-	TGCGCCAGCAGTCGCGGGACGGTGGTCGGGGAGCTGTTTTTT	CASSRGTVVGELFF
-	TRBV15	TRBJ1-2	-	TGTGCCACCAGCAGATCCCGGGAGGGGGTTGGCTACACCTTC	CATSRSREGVGYTF
-	TRBV9	TRBJ2-1	-	TGTGCCAGCAGCCCCCCCGGGGCAGGGGCCTACAATGAGCAGTTCTTC	CASSPPGAGAYNEQFF
-	TRBV2	TRBJ1-4	TRBD1	TGTGCCAGCTATCCCGGGGGACAGGCTTTTAATGAAAAACTGTTTTTT	CASYPGGQAFNEKLFF
-	TRBV9	TRBJ1-1	-	TGTGCCAGCAGCGGTCGGATGTCAGGGGAAGGGTGGGACACTGAAGCTTTCTTT	CASSGRMSGEGWDTEAFF
-	TRBV5-4	TRBJ2-5	-	TGTGCCAGCAGCTTGGCGGTAACCAAAGAGACCCAGTACTTC	CASSLAVTKETQYF
once	TRBV19	TRBJ2-3	-	TGTGCCAGTAGTATGGGACATCCGGGAGGTACGCAGTATTTT	CASSMGHPGGTQYF
-	TRBV7-9	TRBJ2-2	TRBD1	TGTGCCAGCAGCCCGACGACAGGGCGAAACACCGGGGAGCTGTTTTTT	CASSPTTGRNTGELFF
-	TRBV9	TRBJ2-2	TRBD1	TGTGCCAGCTCCCGGGACAGCTACACCGGGGAGCTGTTTTTT	CASSRDSYTGELFF
-	TRBV30	TRBJ2-3	-	TGTGCCTGGAGTGGGAGGGGTACGCAGTATTTT	CAWSGRGTQYF
few	TRBV27	TRBJ1-3	-	TGTGCCAGCAGCCCAACAGGGCCTCGGTGGGGAAACACCATATATTTT	CASSPTGPRWGNTIYF
once	TRBV7-2	TRBJ2-7	TRBD2	TGTGCCAGTAGCTTATCAATAGCGGGGGGGCAGGGCGAGCAGTACTTC	CASSLSIAGGQGEQYF
-	TRBV5-1	TRBJ2-6	TRBD1	TGCGCCAGCAGCTGGACAGGGGACCACTCTGGGGCCAACGTCCTGACTTTC	CASSWTGDHSGANVLTF
-	TRBV6-5	TRBJ1-2	TRBD1	TGTGCCAGCAGGGGGACAGGGCACGCCTATGGCTACACCTTC	CASRGTGHAYGYTF
-	TRBV5-1	TRBJ2-2	TRBD1	TGCGCCAGCAGCCAGAGATGGACAGGGGTTAGCGGGGAGCTGTTTTTT	CASSQRWTGVSGELFF
-	TRBV6-4	TRBJ2-7	-	TGTGCCAGCAGATCTTCAGGGGTTTCCTACGAGCAGTACTTC	CASRSSGVSYEQYF
-	TRBV29-1	TRBJ1-1	-	TGCAGCGTTGAACCAGGCGGGGAACCTAAGGGAGCTTTCTTT	CSVEPGGEPKGAFF
-	TRBV29-1	TRBJ1-1	-	TGCAGCGTGAGTGGACTGCAGAACACTGAAGCTTTCTTT	CSVSGLQNTEAFF
-	TRBV27	TRBJ2-3	TRBD1	TGTGCCAGCAGTTTACAGGGGGCTAGCACAGATACGCAGTATTTT	CASSLQGASTDTQYF
-	TRBV10-2	TRBJ1-6	-	TGCGCCAGCAGTGAGTCGTTGGGGCGACGCTCCTATAATTCACCCCTCCACTTT	CASSESLGRRSYNSPLHF
-	TRBV7-6	TRBJ2-1	TRBD1	TGTGCCAGCAGCTGGAGACAGGGGTGGGGCAATGAGCAGTTCTTC	CASSWRQGWGNEQFF
-	TRBV6-6	TRBJ2-7	-	TGTGCCAGCAGTCGTAGCACCCAGGGCCTCGAGCAGTACTTC	CASSRSTQGLEQYF
-	TRBV28	TRBJ2-3	-	TGTGCCAGCACCGAATCGCTGACAGGCCGCACAGATACGCAGTATTTT	CASTESLTGRTDTQYF
-	TRBV25-1	TRBJ1-1	-	TGTGCCAGCAGTGAATCGTTCGGGGGGCATACTGAAGCTTTCTTT	CASSESFGGHTEAFF
-	TRBV5-1	TRBJ1-1	-	TGCGCCAGCAGCTTATTTGCGGGGGGAACTGAAGCTTTCTTT	CASSLFAGGTEAFF
-	TRBV10-2	TRBJ1-2	-	TGCGCCAGCAGTGACCCCCATGGGGGGGGGATGGGCTACACCTTC	CASSDPHGGGMGYTF
-	TRBV5-1	TRBJ1-4	TRBD1	TGCGCCAGCAGGGGACAGGGGGAATACGGGGGGAAACTGTTTTTT	CASRGQGEYGGKLFF
-	TRBV10-2	TRBJ1-2	-	TGCGCCAGCAGTGAAACGGGGAATGGCTACACCTTC	CASSETGNGYTF
-	TRBV7-9	TRBJ2-5	TRBD2	TGTGCCAGCAGCTTGGGGGTCAGCGGGGGGGCGGAGGAGACCCAGTACTTC	CASSLGVSGGAEETQYF
few	TRBV11-2	TRBJ2-4	TRBD1	TGTGCCAGCAGCTCGAGGACAGGGAAAAACATTCAGTACTTC	CASSSRTGKNIQYF
-	TRBV13	TRBJ1-6	-	TGTGCCAGCAGCTTAGCAGGTGGAGGTTCACCCCTCCACTTT	CASSLAGGGSPLHF
-	TRBV4-2	TRBJ1-5	TRBD1	TGTGCCAGCAGCCACGCCAAAAGGGACAGGGAGGTTGTTCAGCCCCAGCATTTT	CASSHAKRDREVVQPQHF
-	TRBV27	TRBJ1-2	TRBD1	TGTGCCAGCAGTTTTACAGGGGAAGGTAACTATGGCTACACCTTC	CASSFTGEGNYGYTF
-	TRBV28	TRBJ1-1	-	TGTGCCAGCAGGACAAGCATCAGTTCCACTGAAGCTTTCTTT	CASRTSISSTEAFF
once	TRBV5-5	TRBJ1-4	TRBD1	TGTGCCAGCAGCTTAAGACACAGACAGGGCTCCTATGAAAAACTGTTTTTT	CASSLRHRQGSYEKLFF
-	TRBV2	TRBJ2-5	-	TGTGCCAGCAGTGGGCGCGGATTTGCAGAGACCCAGTACTTC	CASSGRGFAETQYF
few	TRBV11-3	TRBJ2-4	TRBD1	TGTGCCAGCAGCCCCAGGACAGGAGAAGCCAAAAACATTCAGTACTTC	CASSPRTGEAKNIQYF
-	TRBV18	TRBJ1-1	-	TGTGCCAGCTCACCAGAGCAGAACACTGAAGCTTTCTTT	CASSPEQNTEAFF
once	TRBV4-2	TRBJ1-2	-	TGTGCCAGCAGCCAAGATCCGGGTGCGAACGGCTACACCTTC	CASSQDPGANGYTF
-	TRBV5-1	TRBJ1-4	-	TGCGCCAGCAGCTATCAGGGCACTAATGAAAAACTGTTTTTT	CASSYQGTNEKLFF
-	TRBV27	TRBJ1-6	TRBD1	TGTGCCAGCAGTTGGGGAAGACAGGGGGCCGGGAATTCACCCCTCCACTTT	CASSWGRQGAGNSPLHF
-	TRBV11-2	TRBJ2-1	-	TGTGCCAGCACCAACCCTGGGGAGAGCTCCTACAATGAGCAGTTCTTC	CASTNPGESSYNEQFF
-	TRBV28	TRBJ1-5	TRBD1	TGTGCCACTCGACTGACAGGGGCGATTTTTCAGCCCCAGCATTTT	CATRLTGAIFQPQHF
-	TRBV7-9	TRBJ2-2	TRBD1	TGTGCCAGCAGCTGGGACAGGCCCTCGAACACCGGGGAGCTGTTTTTT	CASSWDRPSNTGELFF
-	TRBV4-1	TRBJ1-2	-	TGCGCCAGCAGCCCTTGGGGAGGGGAGGACTATGGCTACACCTTC	CASSPWGGEDYGYTF
-	TRBV5-1	TRBJ1-6	TRBD1	TGCGCCAGCAGCTTCGACAGGGTCAATTCACCCCTCCACTTT	CASSFDRVNSPLHF
-	TRBV28	TRBJ1-4	-	TGTGCCAGCAGTTTCAAACAGGGCGGATTCCCGGCTAATGAAAAACTGTTTTTT	CASSFKQGGFPANEKLFF
-	TRBV9	TRBJ1-2	-	TGTGCCAGCAGCGTAGCAGGGAACTATGGCTACACCTTC	CASSVAGNYGYTF
-	TRBV5-1	TRBJ1-3	TRBD1	TGCGCCAGCAGCTCCGGGACAGGGGCTGGAAACACCATATATTTT	CASSSGTGAGNTIYF
-	TRBV9	TRBJ1-1	TRBD1	TGTGCCAGCAGCCCTCGACAGGGGTCGAACACTGAAGCTTTCTTT	CASSPRQGSNTEAFF
-	TRBV9	TRBJ1-6	TRBD1	TGTGCCAGCAGCACCTGGTCCGGAGGGGGCTCACCCCTCCACTTT	CASSTWSGGGSPLHF
-	TRBV7-2	TRBJ1-5	TRBD1	TGTGCCAGCAGGGGACAGTCACATCAGCCCCAGCATTTT	CASRGQSHQPQHF